This T cell receptor beta chain came from a study of tumor and adjacent non-tumor tissue in lung cancer (dated by TCRdb to the late 2010s). Some background on the complete study: Patients with adenocarcinoma (approximately 11), squamous cell carcinoma (2) and small cell lung cancer (1) were included in the cohort. The approximately 15 enrolled patients, of whom 10 were men and 5 were women, were aged roughly 30 to 76 years and were diagnosed with TNM stage I to III disease. In total, sequencing yielded over 95 million productive TCRbeta reads, which works out to an average of about 4 million reads per sample. The study compared bulk TCRbeta repertoires between lung tumor tissue and matched distant non-tumor lung tissue from over 13 lung cancer patients. For each patient, one tumor sample and one normal lung sample were taken, giving thirty paired specimens that underwent TCRbeta CDR3 sequencing.

RNA was isolated from bulk unsorted tissue, and RNA quality was assessed with a NanoDrop ND-1000 and an Agilent 2100. For the normal lung samples, distant non-tumor tissue was collected more than 3 cm away from the tumor edge. Newly diagnosed lung cancer patients without prior chemotherapy who had been admitted for thoracic surgery in China between August and November 2014 were enrolled as donors. Patients with previous radiotherapy or chemotherapy, or with another concurrent cancer, were excluded from the study. Pieces of surgical tissue measuring roughly 1-2.1 cm3 were kept in RNAlater solution and stored at -80 degrees C until use. What the study reported, not specific to this receptor: Because peripheral blood was not sequenced, blood TCRbeta repertoires in the lung cancer patients of the study were not examined. Significantly higher TCR diversity (inverse Simpson) was observed in tumor tissue than in normal lung tissue (approximately 430 vs 150, P = 0.0075, Mann-Whitney U test). TCR diversity was significantly higher in younger patients, and greater tumor TCR diversity was associated with shorter overall survival and shorter disease-free survival. Only approximately 16 patients were included in the cohort, and the need for larger samples and more detailed clinical data was noted by the authors. The top 100 clones accounted for a significantly larger cumulative portion of the repertoire in normal lung than in tumor tissue. Neither the sequencing platform nor unique molecular identifiers are mentioned in the methods.

The library was prepared using multiplex PCR. Instrument on record: Illumina HiSeq 2500. Following protocols modified from ARM-PCR, the researchers constructed TCRbeta libraries through three rounds of nested PCR with primers (Table S4). PCR products of 200-500 bp were gel-excised and purified with the QIAquick gel extraction kit before sequencing. Per the authors' processing: Trimmomatic was used to clean the reads, FLASH was used to merge the reads into complete CDR3 sequences, and MiTCR was used to assign the reads to V(D)J germline segments. Clonal diversity was computed as the inverse Simpson's index with VDJtools. In-frame sequences without a premature stop codon were defined as productive reads. Using fastp at Q25 and MiXCR, TCRdb reprocessed the public reads and kept productive beta chains. Rows are combined by CDR3 protein, so each entry shows the most common genes and DNA. The V and J calls were not made by the authors but by TCRdb's processing. Within this sample are 50,000 to 60,000 distinct CDR3 sequences, with 70% to 80% of them counted one time only. The ten largest clones capture roughly 25% of the sample.

Counted from cysteine to phenylalanine, this CDR3 has 14 amino acids. Of all the DNA, just the CDR3 is kept, 42 bases in frame from base 1. In the germline V gene, CDR1 corresponds to SGHAT and CDR2 to FQNNGV. With respect to this clonotype: The antigen this receptor binds is unknown. The junction departs from the called germline gene at one end, perhaps through a read error.

Sequencing used distant non-tumor lung tissue. The rearranged chain carries TRBV11-2 and TRBJ2-7; the D gene is not confidently resolved. The TCR originated in a woman aged 55-70 years with non-small cell lung cancer. The DNA is TGTACCAGCAGCTTAGACGGCAGTCTCTACGAGCAGTACTTC. This translates into CTSSLDGSLYEQYF. Reference TRBV11-2 and TRBJ2-7 proteins supply the regions before and after the CDR3; the full variable domain is: EAGVAQSPRYKIIEKRQSVAFWCNPISGHATLYWYQQILGQGPKLLIQFQNNGVVDDSQLPKDRFSAERLKGVDSTLKIQPAKLEDSAVYLCTSSLDGSLYEQYFGPGTRLTVT.